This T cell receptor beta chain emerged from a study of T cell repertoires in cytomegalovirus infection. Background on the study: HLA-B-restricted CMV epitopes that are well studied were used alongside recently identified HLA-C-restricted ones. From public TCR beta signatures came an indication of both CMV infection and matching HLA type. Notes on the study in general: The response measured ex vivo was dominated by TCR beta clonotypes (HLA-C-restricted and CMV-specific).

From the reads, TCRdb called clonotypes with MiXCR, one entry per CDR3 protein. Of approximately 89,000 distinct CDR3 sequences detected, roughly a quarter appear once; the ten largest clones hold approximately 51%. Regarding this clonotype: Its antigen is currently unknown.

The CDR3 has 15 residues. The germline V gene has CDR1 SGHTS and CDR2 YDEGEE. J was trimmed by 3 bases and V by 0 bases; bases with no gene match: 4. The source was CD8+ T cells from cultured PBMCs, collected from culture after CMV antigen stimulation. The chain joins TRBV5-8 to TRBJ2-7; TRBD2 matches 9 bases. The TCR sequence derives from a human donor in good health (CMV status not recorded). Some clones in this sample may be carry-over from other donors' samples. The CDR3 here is CASSLETSGDYEQYF. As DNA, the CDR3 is TGTGCCAGCAGCTTGGAGACTAGCGGAGACTACGAGCAGTACTTC. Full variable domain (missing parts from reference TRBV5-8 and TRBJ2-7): EAGVTQSPTHLIKTRGQQATLRCSPISGHTSVYWYQQALGLGLQFLLWYDEGEERNRGNFPPRFSGRQFPNYSSELNVNALELEDSALYLCASSLETSGDYEQYFGPGTRLTVT.